The clone carrying this T cell receptor beta chain has ten or more counts. Its antigen is still unknown. TCRdb re-derived calls from the 5' RACE reads in MiXCR, one entry per CDR3 protein. The table lists fewer than 80,000 distinct CDR3 sequences, roughly 9% of them singletons, with around 15% in the top ten. These data belong to a study of early T cells in non-severe SARS-CoV-2 infection. In the study overall: From unsorted whole blood, bulk RNA was sequenced, and the chains remained unpaired. General study results and limits: VDJdb-based matching was biased toward anti-spike CD8 responses and missed private and CD4 specificities.

The CDR3 covers 14 residues. Per the germline V gene, CDR1 is SEHNR and CDR2 is FQNEAQ (reference sequence). Trimming took 7 bases from V and 5 from J; bases not matched to a gene: 8. This receptor was taken from an adult who was a healthcare worker with PCR-confirmed SARS-CoV-2 infection or an uninfected control (not recorded which). The sample in question was whole blood, obtained at baseline. The genes are TRBV7-9 and TRBJ2-7; TRBD2 matches 10 bases. The DNA for the CDR3 is TGTGCCAGCACCTCCAGTCTAGCGGGAGACGAGCAGTACTTC. This codes for CASTSSLAGDEQYF. The full variable domain, in which reference TRBV7-9 and TRBJ2-7 provide the parts outside the CDR3, is DTGVSQNPRHKITKRGQNVTFRCDPISEHNRLYWYRQTLGQGPEFLTYFQNEAQLEKSRLLSDRFSAERPKGSFSTLEIQRTEQGDSAMYLCASTSSLAGDEQYFGPGTRLTVT.